The 14 T cell receptor beta chains reported below all come from one sample, sequenced in a study of CD8 T cells in Susac syndrome. The authors reverse transcribed roughly 0.5 to 1 ug RNA with random hexamers. TCRdb fed the immunoSEQ multiplex PCR reads into MiXCR, producing one record per CDR3 protein. The profile shows some 150,000 distinct CDR3 sequences, approximately 94% of them singletons. The sample was CD4+ T cells from PBMCs. These receptors all come from a human donor in good health.

The genes are TRBV20-1 and TRBJ2-1; 8 bases agree with TRBD2. Trimming cost V 0 bases and J 4 bases; bases outside gene matches: 8. Germline assignment: CDR1 DFQATT and CDR2 SNEGSKA (reference sequence). This CDR3 has 16 amino acids. CDR3 amino acids: CSAREKTSGFYNEQFF. The DNA for the CDR3 is TGCAGTGCTAGAGAAAAAACTAGCGGTTTTTACAATGAGCAGTTCTTC.

The chain has TRBV10-3 and TRBJ2-2; 10 bases align to TRBD1. Germline V gene data show CDR1 as ENHRY and CDR2 as SYGVKD. Losses at the gene ends were 6 bases for V and 1 base for J; bases not matched to a gene: 5. CDR3 length: 16 amino acids. CDR3 protein: CAIRIRDRGNTGELFF. CDR3 DNA sequence: TGTGCCATCAGGATACGGGACAGGGGGAACACCGGGGAGCTGTTTTTT.

This chain joins TRBV5-1 and TRBJ2-1, with 13 positions matching TRBD2. The germline V gene encodes CDR1 SGHRS and CDR2 YFSETQ. V was pared by 0 bases and J by 8 bases, with 5 bases of the junction left unmatched. The CDR3 totals 16 residues. The CDR3 DNA reads TGCGCCAGCAGCTTGGACGGGACTAGCGGGATAGATGAGCAGTTCTTC. It is translated as CASSLDGTSGIDEQFF. Full variable domain (missing parts from reference TRBV5-1 and TRBJ2-1): KAGVTQTPRYLIKTRGQQVTLSCSPISGHRSVSWYQQTPGQGLQFLFEYFSETQRNKGNFPGRFSGRQFSNSRSEMNVSTLELGDSALYLCASSLDGTSGIDEQFFGPGTRLTVL.

J is TRBJ2-7 and V is TRBV6-2 or TRBV6-3; 9 bases are shared with TRBD1. In germline, CDR1 is MNHEY, CDR2 SVGEGT. Germline trimming cut 8 bases from V and 3 bases from J; bases unmatched to any gene: 17. This CDR3 region has 17 residues. The CDR3 DNA is TGTGCCAGCGAGGACAGGGGCCCTAGCGGTCCCTACTACGAGCAGTACTTC. Translation gives CASEDRGPSGPYYEQYF.

The chain carries TRBV5-1 and TRBJ2-3, with TRBD1 matching 8 bases. The CDR3 consists of 14 residues. Germline V gene lookup returns CDR1 SGHRS and CDR2 YFSETQ. The V gene end was trimmed by 4 bases and the J gene end by 5 bases; junction bases not matched to a gene: 6. The CDR3 DNA reads TGCGCCAGCAGCCTGGGGGACAGGCAAGATACGCAGTATTTT. Translating it yields CASSLGDRQDTQYF. Drawing the rest from reference TRBV5-1 and TRBJ2-3, the complete variable domain is KAGVTQTPRYLIKTRGQQVTLSCSPISGHRSVSWYQQTPGQGLQFLFEYFSETQRNKGNFPGRFSGRQFSNSRSEMNVSTLELGDSALYLCASSLGDRQDTQYFGPGTRLTVL.

The chain employs TRBV23-1 and TRBJ1-2, with 7 bases aligning to TRBD1. TRBV23-1 is annotated as an ORF whose role is uncertain. This CDR3 spans 14 amino acids. Losses at the gene ends were 11 bases for V and 7 bases for J; bases not matched to a gene: 16. The CDR3 spells CAGTDWDLVSGYTF. The CDR3 DNA sequence: TGCGCCGGGACAGACTGGGACTTGGTTTCTGGCTACACCTTC.

The chain employs TRBV27 and TRBJ2-2; D uncertain. Germline V lookup: CDR1 MNHEY, CDR2 SMNVEV (reference sequence). Trimming removed 2 bases at V and 6 bases at J, with 4 bases between. CDR3 size: 12 residues. The CDR3 sequence: CASSLKAGELFF. In DNA, the CDR3 is TGTGCCAGCAGTTTAAAGGCCGGGGAGCTGTTTTTT.

This rearrangement joins TRBV28 to TRBJ2-7; D is perhaps TRBD2 (6 bases). CDR1 is MDHEN, CDR2 SYDVKM, per germline. Trimming shortened V by 7 bases and J by 3 bases, and 13 bases separated the two germline ends. The CDR3 consists of 13 residues. CDR3 DNA sequence: TGTGCCAGCAATCGGGGGAGCAACTACGAGCAGTACTTC. It encodes CASNRGSNYEQYF.

V gene TRBV5-1 combines with J gene TRBJ1-2, with D tentatively TRBD1 (5 bases). The germline V gene encodes CDR1 SGHRS and CDR2 YFSETQ. The germline V and J ends were trimmed by 0 bases and 0 bases, with 12 bases remaining between them. The CDR3 runs 16 residues. The CDR3 is CASSLGWGNANYGYTF. CDR3 bases: TGCGCCAGCAGCTTGGGCTGGGGCAATGCTAACTATGGCTACACCTTC. The full variable domain, rest sourced from reference TRBV5-1 and TRBJ1-2, is KAGVTQTPRYLIKTRGQQVTLSCSPISGHRSVSWYQQTPGQGLQFLFEYFSETQRNKGNFPGRFSGRQFSNSRSEMNVSTLELGDSALYLCASSLGWGNANYGYTFGSGTRLTVV.

V gene TRBV18 combines with J gene TRBJ1-2; 9 positions agree with TRBD1. Germline V gives CDR1 KGHSH, CDR2 LQKENI. V gave up 3 bases and J gave up 7 bases; unmatched junction bases: 6. This CDR3 is 14 amino acids long. The CDR3 spells CASSPGTGSGGYTF. The CDR3 DNA follows: TGTGCCAGCTCACCTGGGACAGGGTCTGGTGGCTACACCTTC.

This chain joins TRBV2 and TRBJ2-3; D unresolved. Trimming cost V 9 bases and J 6 bases, with 19 bases left between them. From germline, CDR1 is SNHLY and CDR2 FYNNEI. There are 14 residues in the CDR3. The CDR3 here is CASTGSSALDTQYF. The DNA of the CDR3 is TGTGCCAGTACTGGGTCCTCGGCCCTGGATACGCAGTATTTT.

The count of this clonotype is one. The rearrangement joins TRBV3-1 to TRBJ1-2; 8 positions agree with TRBD1. CDR1 LGHDT and CDR2 YNNKEL come from the germline V gene (reference sequence). This CDR3 comprises 14 residues. The V segment lost 4 bases and the J segment 2 bases; nucleotides outside the gene matches: 3. DNA of the CDR3: TGTGCCAGCAGCCGCGGACAGGGCAACTATGGCTACACCTTC. It translates to CASSRGQGNYGYTF.

The chain links TRBV24-1 to TRBJ2-7; D could derive from TRBD1 or TRBD2 (5 bases each). Germline V gene lookup returns CDR1 KGHDR and CDR2 SFDVKD. V lost 4 bases, J lost 10 bases, and 13 bases lay in between. The CDR3 extends over 12 amino acids. CDR3 protein: CATSDGTVDQYF. The CDR3 DNA follows: TGTGCCACCAGTGACGGGACCGTCGACCAGTACTTC.

The chain is built from TRBV3-1 and TRBJ2-3; 7 bases align to TRBD2. The CDR3 extends over 16 amino acids. CDR1 is LGHDT, CDR2 YNNKEL, per germline (reference sequence). Losses at the gene ends were 4 bases for V and 4 bases for J; bases not matched to a gene: 11. The CDR3 DNA follows: TGTGCCAGCAGCCCTGAGTTGCGGGAGCGGGCAGATACGCAGTATTTT. Protein sequence: CASSPELRERADTQYF.